This T cell receptor beta chain was recorded in a study of beta chain features in type 1 diabetes. This clone was detected a few times. Its specificity is unknown. This CDR3 is 12 amino acids long. The germline V and J ends were trimmed by 5 bases and 0 bases, with 5 bases remaining between them. Germline CDR1 SGHRS, CDR2 YFSETQ. Broader study findings: A moderate, significant TCRB CDR3 shortening appeared in type 1 diabetes across four CD4+ subsets. Patients with type 1 diabetes showed fewer VDJ junction insertions and more deletions.

Investigators reverse transcribed all isolated RNA, so they sequenced expressed TCRB transcripts. Here immunoSEQ multiplex PCR was the method, and the copy in TCRdb shows in-frame clones only, minus some. The sample carries approximately 120,000 clones, approximately 15% recorded once. Material for sequencing was central memory CD4+ T cells from blood. This TCR was sampled from a man aged 18 to 29 with type 1 diabetes. The chain employs TRBV5-1 and TRBJ1-1; D is undetermined. CDR3 nucleotide sequence: TGCGCCAGCAGTATGGTGAACACTGAAGCTTTCTTT. Its translation: CASSMVNTEAFF. Filled out from reference TRBV5-1 and TRBJ1-1, the complete variable domain reads KAGVTQTPRYLIKTRGQQVTLSCSPISGHRSVSWYQQTPGQGLQFLFEYFSETQRNKGNFPGRFSGRQFSNSRSEMNVSTLELGDSALYLCASSMVNTEAFFGQGTRLTVV.